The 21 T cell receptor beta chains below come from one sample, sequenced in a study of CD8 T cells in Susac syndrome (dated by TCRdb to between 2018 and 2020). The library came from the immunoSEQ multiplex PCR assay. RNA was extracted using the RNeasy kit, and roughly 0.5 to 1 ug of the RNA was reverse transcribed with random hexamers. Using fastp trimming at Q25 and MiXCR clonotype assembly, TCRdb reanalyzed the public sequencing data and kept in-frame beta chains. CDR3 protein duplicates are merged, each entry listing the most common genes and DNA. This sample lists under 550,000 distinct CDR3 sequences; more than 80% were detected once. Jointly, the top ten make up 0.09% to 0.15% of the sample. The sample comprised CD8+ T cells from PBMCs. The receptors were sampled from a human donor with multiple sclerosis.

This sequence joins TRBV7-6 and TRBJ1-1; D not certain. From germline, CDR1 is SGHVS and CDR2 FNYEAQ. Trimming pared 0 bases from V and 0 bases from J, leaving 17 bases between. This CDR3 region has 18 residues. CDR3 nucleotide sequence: TGTGCCAGCAGCTTAGCGAATCAGCAGTTAGCCATGAACACTGAAGCTTTCTTT. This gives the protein CASSLANQQLAMNTEAFF.

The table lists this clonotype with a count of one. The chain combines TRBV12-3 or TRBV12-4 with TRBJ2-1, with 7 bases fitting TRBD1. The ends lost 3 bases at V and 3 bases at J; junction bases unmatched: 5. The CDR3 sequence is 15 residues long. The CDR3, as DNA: TGTGCCAGCAGTTTTGGGGACAGCTTCTACAATGAGCAGTTCTTC. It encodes CASSFGDSFYNEQFF.

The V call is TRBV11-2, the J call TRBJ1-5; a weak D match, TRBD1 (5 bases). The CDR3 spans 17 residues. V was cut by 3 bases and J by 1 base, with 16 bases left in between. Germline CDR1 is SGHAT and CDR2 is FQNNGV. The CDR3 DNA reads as TGTGCCAGCAGCTTGGTCGTGGCCAGGGTGAGCAATCAGCCCCAGCATTTT. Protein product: CASSLVVARVSNQPQHF.

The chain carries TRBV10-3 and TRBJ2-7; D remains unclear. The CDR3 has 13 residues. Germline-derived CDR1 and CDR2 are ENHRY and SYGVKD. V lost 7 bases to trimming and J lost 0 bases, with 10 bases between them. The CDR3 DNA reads TGTGCCATCATAGGCGAGAGCTCCTACGAGCAGTACTTC. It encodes CAIIGESSYEQYF.

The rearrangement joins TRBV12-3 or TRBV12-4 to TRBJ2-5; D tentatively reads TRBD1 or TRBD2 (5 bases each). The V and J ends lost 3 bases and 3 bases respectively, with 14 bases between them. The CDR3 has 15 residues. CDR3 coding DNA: TGTGCCAGCAGTTTTTCGGGACGAAAAGAAGAGACCCAGTACTTC. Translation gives CASSFSGRKEETQYF.

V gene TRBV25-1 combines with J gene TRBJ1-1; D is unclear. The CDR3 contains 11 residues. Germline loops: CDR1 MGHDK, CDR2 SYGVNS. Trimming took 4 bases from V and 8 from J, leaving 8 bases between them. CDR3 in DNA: TGTGCCAGCAGTGCCGGTACAGAAGCTTTCTTT. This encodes CASSAGTEAFF.

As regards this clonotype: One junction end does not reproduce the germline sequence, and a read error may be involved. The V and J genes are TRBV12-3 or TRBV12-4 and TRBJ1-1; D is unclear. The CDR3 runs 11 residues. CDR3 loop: CASSYNSEAFF. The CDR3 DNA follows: TGTGCCAGCAGTTATAACAGTGAAGCTTTCTTT.

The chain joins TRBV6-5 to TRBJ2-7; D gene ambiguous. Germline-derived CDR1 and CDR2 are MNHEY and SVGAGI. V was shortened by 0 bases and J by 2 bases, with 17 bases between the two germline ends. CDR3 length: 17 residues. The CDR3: CASSYSSGYPIPYEQYF. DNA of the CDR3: TGTGCCAGCAGTTACTCGAGTGGGTACCCGATTCCCTACGAGCAGTACTTC.

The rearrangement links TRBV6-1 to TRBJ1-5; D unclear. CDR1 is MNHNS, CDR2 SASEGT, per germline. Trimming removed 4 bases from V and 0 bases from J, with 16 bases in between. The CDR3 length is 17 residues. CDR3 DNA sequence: TGTGCCAGCAGTGCAGAACAGAGAGTCTATAGCAATCAGCCCCAGCATTTT. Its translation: CASSAEQRVYSNQPQHF.

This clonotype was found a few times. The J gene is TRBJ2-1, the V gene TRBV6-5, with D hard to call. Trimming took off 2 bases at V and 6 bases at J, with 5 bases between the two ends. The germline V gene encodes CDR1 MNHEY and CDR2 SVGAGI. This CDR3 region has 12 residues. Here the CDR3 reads CASSYRPNEQFF. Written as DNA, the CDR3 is TGTGCCAGCAGTTACAGACCCAATGAGCAGTTCTTC.

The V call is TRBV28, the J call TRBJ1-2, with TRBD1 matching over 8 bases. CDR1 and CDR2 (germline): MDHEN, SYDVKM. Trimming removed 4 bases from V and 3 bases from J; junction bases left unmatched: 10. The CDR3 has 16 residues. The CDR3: CASSSTEDRADYGYTF. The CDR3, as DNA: TGTGCCAGCAGTTCTACCGAGGACAGGGCCGACTATGGCTACACCTTC.

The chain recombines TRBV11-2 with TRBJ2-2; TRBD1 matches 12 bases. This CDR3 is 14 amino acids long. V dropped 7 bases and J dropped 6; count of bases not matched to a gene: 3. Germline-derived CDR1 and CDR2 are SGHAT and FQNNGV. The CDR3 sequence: CASTGQGAAGELFF. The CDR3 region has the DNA TGTGCCAGCACGGGACAGGGGGCCGCCGGGGAGCTGTTTTTT.

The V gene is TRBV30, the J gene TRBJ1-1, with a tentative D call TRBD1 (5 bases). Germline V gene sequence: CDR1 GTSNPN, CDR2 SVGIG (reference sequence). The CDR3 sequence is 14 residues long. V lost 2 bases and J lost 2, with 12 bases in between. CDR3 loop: CAWSIGASNTEAFF. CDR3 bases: TGTGCCTGGAGTATCGGGGCCTCAAACACTGAAGCTTTCTTT.

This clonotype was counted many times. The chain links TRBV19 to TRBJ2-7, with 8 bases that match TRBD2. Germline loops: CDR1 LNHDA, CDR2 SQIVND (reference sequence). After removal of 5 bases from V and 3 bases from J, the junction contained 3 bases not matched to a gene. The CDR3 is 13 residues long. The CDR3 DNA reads TGTGCCAGTAGTCCTGGGACTAGCTACGAGCAGTACTTC. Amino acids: CASSPGTSYEQYF.

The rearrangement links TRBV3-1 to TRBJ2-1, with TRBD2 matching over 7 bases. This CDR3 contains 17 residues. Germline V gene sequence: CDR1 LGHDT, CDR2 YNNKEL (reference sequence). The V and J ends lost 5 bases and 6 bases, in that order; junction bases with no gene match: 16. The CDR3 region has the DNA TGTGCCAGCAGCTCCCGCTCCAACCTAGCGGTACGCAATGAGCAGTTCTTC. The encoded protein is CASSSRSNLAVRNEQFF.

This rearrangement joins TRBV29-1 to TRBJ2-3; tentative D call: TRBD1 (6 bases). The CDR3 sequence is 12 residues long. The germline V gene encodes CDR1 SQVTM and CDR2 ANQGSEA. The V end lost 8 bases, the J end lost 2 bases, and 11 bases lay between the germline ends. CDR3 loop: CSSRDNTDTQYF. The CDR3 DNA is TGCAGCTCACGGGACAACACAGATACGCAGTATTTT.

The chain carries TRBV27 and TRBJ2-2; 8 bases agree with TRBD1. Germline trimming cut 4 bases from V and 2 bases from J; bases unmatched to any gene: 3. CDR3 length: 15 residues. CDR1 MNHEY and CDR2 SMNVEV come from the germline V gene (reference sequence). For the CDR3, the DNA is TGTGCCAGCAGTTGGGGACAGGTTAACACCGGGGAGCTGTTTTTT. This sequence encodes CASSWGQVNTGELFF.

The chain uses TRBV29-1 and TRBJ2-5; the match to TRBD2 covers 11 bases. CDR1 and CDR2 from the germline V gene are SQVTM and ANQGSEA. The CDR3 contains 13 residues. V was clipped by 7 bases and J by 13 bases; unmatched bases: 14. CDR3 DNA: TGCAGCGCCCTACTAGCGGGGGACCACCTGGTGTACTTC. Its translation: CSALLAGDHLVYF.

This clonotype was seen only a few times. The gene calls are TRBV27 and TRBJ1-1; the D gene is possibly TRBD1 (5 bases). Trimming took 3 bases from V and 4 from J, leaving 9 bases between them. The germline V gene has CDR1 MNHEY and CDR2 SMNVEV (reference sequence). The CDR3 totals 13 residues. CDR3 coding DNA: TGTGCCAGCAGTTTTCCCGGGGGCACTGAAGCTTTCTTT. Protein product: CASSFPGGTEAFF.

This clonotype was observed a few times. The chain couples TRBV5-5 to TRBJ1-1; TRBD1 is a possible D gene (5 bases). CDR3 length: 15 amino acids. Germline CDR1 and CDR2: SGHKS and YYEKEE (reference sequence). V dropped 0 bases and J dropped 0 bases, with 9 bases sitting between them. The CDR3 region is CASSLGGRVNTEAFF. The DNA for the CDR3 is TGTGCCAGCAGCTTGGGTGGCAGGGTGAACACTGAAGCTTTCTTT.

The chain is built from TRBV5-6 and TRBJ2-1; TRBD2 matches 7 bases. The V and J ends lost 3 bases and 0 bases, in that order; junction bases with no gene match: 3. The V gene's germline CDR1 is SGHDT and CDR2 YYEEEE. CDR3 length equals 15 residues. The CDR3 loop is CASSWEGSSYNEQFF. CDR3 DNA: TGTGCCAGCAGCTGGGAGGGAAGCTCCTACAATGAGCAGTTCTTC.